The T cell receptor beta chain described here comes from a study of shared clonotypes between healthy human individuals. This clone was seen a single time. TCRdb keeps only in-frame clones here, not all; method: immunoSEQ multiplex PCR. The data contain over a million clones, about 75% of them seen just once; the ten biggest clones take up over 1.3%. CDR1 SEHNR and CDR2 FQNEAQ come from the germline V gene (reference sequence). This CDR3 is 16 amino acids long. The sample taken for sequencing was memory CD4+ T cells sorted from blood. The subset here: CD45RA-negative fraction. The source of this sequence is a man between 18 and 29 years old in good health. The rearrangement links TRBV7-9 to TRBJ2-1; 14 bases are a match to TRBD2. The CDR3 loop reads CAPLGTSGGGDNEQFF. CDR3 coding DNA: TGTGCTCCCCTCGGGACTAGCGGGGGAGGCGACAATGAGCAGTTCTTC.